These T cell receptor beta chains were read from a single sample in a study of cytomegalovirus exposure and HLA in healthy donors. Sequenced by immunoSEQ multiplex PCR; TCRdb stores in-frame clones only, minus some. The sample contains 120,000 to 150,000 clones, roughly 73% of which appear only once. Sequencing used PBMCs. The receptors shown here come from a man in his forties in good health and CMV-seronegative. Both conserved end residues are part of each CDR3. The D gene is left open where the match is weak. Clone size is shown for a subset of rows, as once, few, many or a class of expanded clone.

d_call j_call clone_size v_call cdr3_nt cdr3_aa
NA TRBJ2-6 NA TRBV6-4 TGTGCCAGCAGTGACCGAGGAAAAGGGGCCAACGTCCTGACTTTC CASSDRGKGANVLTF
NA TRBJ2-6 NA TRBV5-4 TGTGCCAGCAGCTTCGGGGTCTCTGGGGCCAACGTCCTGACTTTC CASSFGVSGANVLTF
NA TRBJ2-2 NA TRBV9 TGTGCCAGCAGCCCCAGGCTCAACCCCGGGGAGCTGTTTTTT CASSPRLNPGELFF
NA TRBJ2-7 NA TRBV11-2 TGTGCCAGCAGCGATCACACGACTTCCCCTTACGAGCAGTACTTC CASSDHTTSPYEQYF
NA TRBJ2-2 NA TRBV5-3 TGTGCCAGAAGCTTGGGGGCGACCGGGGAGCTGTTTTTT CARSLGATGELFF
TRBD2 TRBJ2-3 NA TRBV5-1 TGCGCCAGCAGCTTTTCAGGTGGGGGGGTCACAGATACGCAGTATTTT CASSFSGGGVTDTQYF
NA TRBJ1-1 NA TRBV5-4 TGTGCCAGCAGCTTGGAGCAGGGAGGGAACACTGAAGCTTTCTTT CASSLEQGGNTEAFF
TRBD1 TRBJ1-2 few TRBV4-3 TGCGCCAGCAGCCAAGATCAACAGGGGGTGAACTATGGCTACACCTTC CASSQDQQGVNYGYTF
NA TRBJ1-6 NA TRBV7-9 TGTGCCAGCAGCTTCGGGGGGCCCGGAGGCTCCTATAATTCACCCCTCCACTTT CASSFGGPGGSYNSPLHF
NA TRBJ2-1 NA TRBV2 TGTGCCAGCAGTGAGCAAGCGGCACTATACAATGAGCAGTTCTTC CASSEQAALYNEQFF
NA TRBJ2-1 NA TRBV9 TGTGCCAGCAGCGGGGAGAGGGGAGGTAATGAGCAGTTCTTC CASSGERGGNEQFF
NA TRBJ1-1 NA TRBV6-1 TGTGCCAGCAGCCCGGGCAGGGTAAACACTGAAGCTTTCTTT CASSPGRVNTEAFF
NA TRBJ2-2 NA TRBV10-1 TGCGCCAGCAGTGCGTACAGCTTAGGGGAGCTGTTTTTT CASSAYSLGELFF
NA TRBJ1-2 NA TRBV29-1 TGCAGCGTCGTCCGCGGGACGACAGTCTATGGCTACACCTTC CSVVRGTTVYGYTF
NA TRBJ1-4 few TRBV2 TGTGCCAGCACCGAGGGGGGGGTTAGGGAAAAACTGTTTTTT CASTEGGVREKLFF
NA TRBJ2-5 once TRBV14 TGTGCCAGCAGCCAAGATCAGGGGACCAGAGAGACCCAGTACTTC CASSQDQGTRETQYF
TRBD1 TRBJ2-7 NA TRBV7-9 TGTTCCAGCAGCTGGGGACAGGGTGGCGACGAGCAGTACTTC CSSSWGQGGDEQYF
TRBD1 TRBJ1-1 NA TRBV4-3 TGCGCCAGCAGCCAATGGGCGACAGGGGTGAACACTGAAGCTTTCTTT CASSQWATGVNTEAFF
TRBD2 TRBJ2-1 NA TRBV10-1 TGCGCCAGCAGTCGGACTAGCGACTACAATGAGCAGTTCTTC CASSRTSDYNEQFF
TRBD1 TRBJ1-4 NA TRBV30 TGTGCCTGGACCCACACAGGGGGTTATAATGAAAAACTGTTTTTT CAWTHTGGYNEKLFF
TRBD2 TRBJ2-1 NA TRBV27 TGTGCCAGCAGTGAAGCGGGGGCCAACAATGAGCAGTTCTTC CASSEAGANNEQFF
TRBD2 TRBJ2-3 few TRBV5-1 TGCGCCAGCAGCTTGGATAGCGGGGTAACAGATACGCAGTATTTT CASSLDSGVTDTQYF
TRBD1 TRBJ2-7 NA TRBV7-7 TGTGCCAGCAGCAACGGACAGGACTCCTACGAGCAGTACTTC CASSNGQDSYEQYF
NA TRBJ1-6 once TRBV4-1 TGCGCCAGCAGCCAAGGAATGCCAGGGGTGCATAATTCACCCCTCCACTTT CASSQGMPGVHNSPLHF
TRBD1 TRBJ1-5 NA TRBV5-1 TGCGCCAGCAGCCCGGACAGGGACAATCAGCCCCAGCATTTT CASSPDRDNQPQHF
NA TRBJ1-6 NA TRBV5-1 TGCGCCAGCAGACGGTCGGTCGAGGGCGTGAATAATTCACCCCTCCACTTT CASRRSVEGVNNSPLHF
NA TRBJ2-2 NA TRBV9 TGTGCCAGCAGCGTAGAGGCAGGAGGGGTCGGGGAGCTGTTTTTT CASSVEAGGVGELFF
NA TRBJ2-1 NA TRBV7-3 TGTGCCAGCAGCTTAGACAGGTCTTACAATGAGCAGTTCTTC CASSLDRSYNEQFF
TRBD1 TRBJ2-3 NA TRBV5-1 TGCGCCAGCACCGACCACAGGGGCAGCACAGATACGCAGTATTTT CASTDHRGSTDTQYF
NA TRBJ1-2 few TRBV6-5 TGTGCCAGCAGTTACGGGGGCAAGGGCTACACCTTC CASSYGGKGYTF
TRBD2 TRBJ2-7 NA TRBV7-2 TGTGCCAGCAGCCGTGGGACTAGCGGGGGGTCCTCCCTGTACTTC CASSRGTSGGSSLYF
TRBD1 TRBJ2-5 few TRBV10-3 TGTGCCATCAGGGGACAGGGGGTAGCTAGCGCTCAAGAGACCCAGTACTTC CAIRGQGVASAQETQYF
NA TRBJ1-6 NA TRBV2 TGTGCCAGCAGTTTCCGGGGGGTGGAATCACCCCTCCACTTT CASSFRGVESPLHF
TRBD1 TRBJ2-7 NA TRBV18 TGTGCCAGCTCACCACGCGCGGACAGGGCTAACTACGAGCAGTACTTC CASSPRADRANYEQYF
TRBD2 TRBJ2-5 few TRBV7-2 TGTGCCAGCAGCTGGGGGGGAGAGACCCAGTACTTC CASSWGGETQYF
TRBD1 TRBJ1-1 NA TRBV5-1 TGCGCCAGCAGCTTGGCCGAGACAGGGGGAGGGAGCGGCACTGAAGCTTTCTTT CASSLAETGGGSGTEAFF
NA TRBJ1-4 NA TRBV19 TGTGCCAGCATAGGTTATTCGGGTGGTGAAAAACTGTTTTTT CASIGYSGGEKLFF
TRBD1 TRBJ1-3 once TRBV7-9 TGTGCCAGCAGCTTAATCTCTGGGACAGCTGGAAACACCATATATTTT CASSLISGTAGNTIYF
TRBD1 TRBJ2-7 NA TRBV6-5 TGTGCCAGCAGTTCCCGGGACAGAGCCTACGAGCAGTACTTC CASSSRDRAYEQYF
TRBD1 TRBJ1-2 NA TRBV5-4 TGTGCCAGCAGCGGAAGGGACAGGCCTAACTATGGCTACACCTTC CASSGRDRPNYGYTF
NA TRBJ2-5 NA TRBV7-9 TGTGCCAGCAGCTTACTCACTGATGCGGCGACAGAGACCCAGTACTTC CASSLLTDAATETQYF
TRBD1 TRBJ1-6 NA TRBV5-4 TGTGCCAGCAGTAATGGGACAGGGGATTCACCCCTCCACTTT CASSNGTGDSPLHF
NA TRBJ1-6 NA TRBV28 TGTGCCAGCAGTTTAAGACATAGACCCCTCCACTTT CASSLRHRPLHF
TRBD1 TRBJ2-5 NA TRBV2 TGTGCCAGCAGTGACTGGGACAGAGGGGAGACCCAGTACTTC CASSDWDRGETQYF
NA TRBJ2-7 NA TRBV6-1 TGTGCCAGCAGTGAACCCTACGAGCAGTACTTC CASSEPYEQYF
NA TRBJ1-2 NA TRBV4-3 TGCGCCAGCAGCCAAGACGGCGGCTATGGCTACACCTTC CASSQDGGYGYTF
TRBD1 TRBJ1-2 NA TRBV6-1 TGTGCCAGCAGTTTTCGACAGGGAATCTATGGCTACACCTTC CASSFRQGIYGYTF
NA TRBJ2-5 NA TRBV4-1 TGCGCCAGCAGCCATAGTCAGGGGGGAGAGACCCAGTACTTC CASSHSQGGETQYF
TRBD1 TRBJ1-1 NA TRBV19 TGTGCCAGTACAAATGGGCCAGGGGGGAACACTGAAGCTTTCTTT CASTNGPGGNTEAFF
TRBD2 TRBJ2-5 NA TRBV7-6 TGTGCCAGCAGCTCACTAGCGGGGGGCCTGGAGACCCAGTACTTC CASSSLAGGLETQYF
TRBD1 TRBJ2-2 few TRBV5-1 TGCGCCAGCAGCTTACGACAGGGGAACACCGGGGAGCTGTTTTTT CASSLRQGNTGELFF
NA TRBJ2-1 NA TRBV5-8 TGTGCCAGCAGCCTGGGGCGGTTGAGGCCGGAATACAATGAGCAGTTCTTC CASSLGRLRPEYNEQFF
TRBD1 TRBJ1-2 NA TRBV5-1 TGCGCCAGCAGCCGGGACAGAGACTATGGCTACACCTTC CASSRDRDYGYTF
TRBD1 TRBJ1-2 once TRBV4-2 TGTGCCAGCAGCCAATCGGGACAGATCAATAACTATGGCTACACCTTC CASSQSGQINNYGYTF